These 9 T cell receptor beta chains were all obtained from the same sample, sequenced in a study of blood T cell repertoires in COVID-19 (dated by TCRdb to the early 2020s). Receptor libraries were prepared by the immunoSEQ multiplex PCR assay. Sourced from immuneACCESS, this table was stored by TCRdb with only in-frame sequences that have V and J called. A share of the clones is absent; for the studies checked, an unresolved V gene accounts for under half, and the remainder has no known explanation. This sample gives fewer than 130,000 clones in total; more than 70% of them show up just once. Around 3% of the sample is taken by the ten largest. The sample taken for sequencing was peripheral blood. Source of these receptors: a woman aged 45-65 years with acute or convalescent COVID-19.

This clone was recorded a few times. The chain uses TRBV4-2 and TRBJ1-3; D unresolved. The CDR3 sequence is 16 residues long. Germline V lookup: CDR1 LGHNA, CDR2 YNFKEQ. V was trimmed by 1 base and J by 4 bases, leaving 14 bases between them. CDR3 nucleotide sequence: TGTGCCAGCAGCCAAGGGAGTTTCGGGGAGGGAAACACCATATATTTT. Encoded protein: CASSQGSFGEGNTIYF.

This clone was observed once. This sequence joins TRBV19 and TRBJ2-7; TRBD1 matches 10 bases. The germline CDR1 and CDR2 sequences are LNHDA and SQIVND (reference sequence). The V and J ends lost 6 bases and 5 bases, in that order; junction bases with no gene match: 4. This CDR3 has 13 amino acids. CDR3 residues: CASRPGQGNEQYF. In nucleotides, the CDR3 is TGTGCCAGTAGGCCGGGACAGGGGAACGAGCAGTACTTC.

A few counts support this clone. The chain links TRBV5-1 to TRBJ2-1; TRBD1 is a possible D gene (5 bases). The V end lost 2 bases, the J end lost 9 bases, and 9 bases lay between the germline ends. From germline, CDR1 is SGHRS and CDR2 YFSETQ. CDR3 length: 12 amino acids. The DNA for the CDR3 is TGCGCCAGCAGCTTAATTAGGGGTGAGCAGTTCTTC. Translating it yields CASSLIRGEQFF. Based on the CDR3 plus reference TRBV5-1 and TRBJ2-1, the full variable domain is KAGVTQTPRYLIKTRGQQVTLSCSPISGHRSVSWYQQTPGQGLQFLFEYFSETQRNKGNFPGRFSGRQFSNSRSEMNVSTLELGDSALYLCASSLIRGEQFFGPGTRLTVL.

The chain carries TRBV4-2 and TRBJ2-1; TRBD2 is a possible D gene (6 bases). In germline, CDR1 is LGHNA, CDR2 YNFKEQ. The V end lost 3 bases, the J end lost 7 bases, and 10 bases lay between the germline ends. The CDR3 loop spans 13 amino acids. The CDR3 DNA sequence: TGTGCCAGCAGCCAGCCGACTAGAAATGAGCAGTTCTTC. Amino acids: CASSQPTRNEQFF.

V gene TRBV27 combines with J gene TRBJ2-1; D is possibly TRBD2 (6 bases). Germline-derived CDR1 and CDR2 are MNHEY and SMNVEV (reference sequence). Trimming cost V 6 bases and J 4 bases, with 19 bases left between them. The CDR3 totals 16 residues. CDR3 amino acids: CASRAPPAGNYNEQFF. CDR3 sequence (DNA): TGTGCCAGCAGGGCGCCCCCCGCGGGAAATTACAATGAGCAGTTCTTC.

The V gene is TRBV3-1 (or the pseudogene TRBV3-2), the J gene TRBJ1-6; D unresolved. Germline V CDR1 and CDR2: LGHDT, YNNKEL (reference sequence). V lost 4 bases to trimming and J lost 0 bases, with 10 bases between them. CDR3 length equals 16 residues. The CDR3: CASSRGSSSYNSPLHF. The CDR3 DNA reads as TGTGCCAGCAGCCGAGGGAGCAGCTCCTATAATTCACCCCTCCACTTT.

The chain uses TRBV2 and TRBJ1-4; a weak D match, TRBD1 (5 bases). The germline V gene has CDR1 SNHLY and CDR2 FYNNEI. Trimming took 5 bases from V and 4 from J, leaving 14 bases between them. The CDR3 is 15 amino acids. The CDR3 loop is CASSYTGTNNEKLFF. CDR3 coding DNA: TGTGCCAGCAGTTATACCGGGACTAATAATGAAAAACTGTTTTTT.

This sequence joins TRBV30 and TRBJ1-6, with 7 nucleotides matching TRBD1. The junction had 3 bases not matched to a gene; V was cut back by 0 bases and J by 7 bases. The CDR3 extends over 14 amino acids. The germline gives CDR1 GTSNPN, CDR2 SVGIG (reference sequence). CDR3 nucleotides: TGTGCCTGGAGTGTTGGGACAGAAAATTCACCCCTCCACTTT. This encodes CAWSVGTENSPLHF.

This chain connects TRBV5-1 to TRBJ1-4; no reliable D call. The V gene's germline CDR1 is SGHRS and CDR2 YFSETQ. Trimming pared 5 bases from V and 7 bases from J, leaving 12 bases between. This CDR3 contains 13 residues. CDR3 nucleotide sequence: TGCGCCAGCAGTACCTCCCTGGCTGAAAAACTGTTTTTT. Encoded protein: CASSTSLAEKLFF.